In its sample, the clone carrying this TCR beta chain was seen a few times. This sample is part of a study of blood T cell repertoires in COVID-19. About the research overall: There were acute and convalescent COVID-19 samples, and they came from the United States, Italy and Spain. PBMCs, B-cell-depleted T cells, or T cells were the source of the cDNA or gDNA that made up the material.

Original processing notes: Estimation of nucleated cell counts was performed using reference gene primer amplification. Produced via immunoSEQ multiplex PCR; TCRdb's table is partial and in-frame only. V, J and clone size are those of that table, while D and trimming were read from the DNA. This table holds 25,000 to 30,000 clones, roughly nine tenths found once. Sequenced input: peripheral blood. The TCR originated in a human donor in a cohort sampled during active COVID-19.

CDR3 sequence reads: CASSFAGELAGNTIYF. DNA of the CDR3: TGCGCCAGCAGCTTCGCAGGGGAGCTGGCTGGAAACACCATATATTTT. This chain links TRBV5-1 with TRBJ1-3, with D maybe TRBD1 (6 bases). The CDR3 sequence is 16 residues long. Germline V gives CDR1 SGHRS, CDR2 YFSETQ. Deletions cut 2 bases from V and 2 bases from J, with 14 bases between.